This TCR beta chain was recovered during a study of identical twins. Findings and limits, study-wide: Twin-shared out-of-frame alpha sequences were enriched for low generation probability.

Each CDR3 protein gets one entry after TCRdb re-called the 5' RACE reads with MiXCR. The sample lists under 900,000 distinct CDR3 sequences; roughly an eighth were seen once. This clonotype turned up a few times. The antigen is undetermined. This CDR3 spans 15 amino acids. The data also belong to a second study, concerning yellow fever vaccine responses in identical twins. That report notes: It has been reported that, in twins, the vaccine T cell response seemed partly convergent and partly personalized.

The chain carries TRBV21-1 and TRBJ2-2; TRBD1 is the table's D call, not checked against the DNA. TRBV21-1 is a listed pseudogene. Sequencing was performed on PBMCs. The sequence came from a woman between 18 and 29 years old in good health. CDR3 in amino acids: CASSKATGFTGELFF. The DNA for the CDR3 is TGTGCCAGCAGCAAAGCCACAGGGTTCACCGGGGAGCTGTTTTTT.